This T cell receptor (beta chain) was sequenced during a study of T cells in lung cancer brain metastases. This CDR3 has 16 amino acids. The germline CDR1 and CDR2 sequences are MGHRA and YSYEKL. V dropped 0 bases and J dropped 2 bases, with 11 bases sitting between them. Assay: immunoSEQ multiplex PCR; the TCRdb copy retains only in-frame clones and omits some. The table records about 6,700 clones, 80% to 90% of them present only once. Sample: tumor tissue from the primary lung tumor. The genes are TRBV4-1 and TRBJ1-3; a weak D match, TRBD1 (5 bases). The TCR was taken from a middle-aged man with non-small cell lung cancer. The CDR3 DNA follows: TGCGCCAGCAGCCAAGAACGCCAGGGTACTGGAAACACCATATATTTT. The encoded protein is CASSQERQGTGNTIYF.